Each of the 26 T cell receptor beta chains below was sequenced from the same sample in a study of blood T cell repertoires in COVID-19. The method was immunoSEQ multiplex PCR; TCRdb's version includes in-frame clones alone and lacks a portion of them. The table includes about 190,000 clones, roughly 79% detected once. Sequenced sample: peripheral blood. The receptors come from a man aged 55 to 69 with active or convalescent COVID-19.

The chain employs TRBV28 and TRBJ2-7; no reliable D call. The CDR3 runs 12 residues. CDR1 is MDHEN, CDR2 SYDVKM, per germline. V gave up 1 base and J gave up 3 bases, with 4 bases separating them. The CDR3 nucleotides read TGTGCCAGCAGTTTATACAGCTACGAGCAGTACTTC. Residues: CASSLYSYEQYF. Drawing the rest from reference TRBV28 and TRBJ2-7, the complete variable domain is DVKVTQSSRYLVKRTGEKVFLECVQDMDHENMFWYRQDPGLGLRLIYFSYDVKMKEKGDIPEGYSVSREKKERFSLILESASTNQTSMYLCASSLYSYEQYFGPGTRLTVT.

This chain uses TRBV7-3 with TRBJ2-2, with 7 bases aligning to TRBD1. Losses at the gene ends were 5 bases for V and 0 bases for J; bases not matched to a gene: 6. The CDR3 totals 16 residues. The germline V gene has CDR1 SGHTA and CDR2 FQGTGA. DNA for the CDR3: TGTGCCAGCAGCCCAGGGGGTCTGACGAACACCGGGGAGCTGTTTTTT. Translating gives CASSPGGLTNTGELFF.

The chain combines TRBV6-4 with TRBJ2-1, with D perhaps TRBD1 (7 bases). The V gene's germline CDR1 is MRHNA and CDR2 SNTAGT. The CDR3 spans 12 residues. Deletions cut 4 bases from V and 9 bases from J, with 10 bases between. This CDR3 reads CASSAQGGEQFF. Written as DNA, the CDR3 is TGTGCCAGCAGTGCCCAGGGGGGTGAGCAGTTCTTC.

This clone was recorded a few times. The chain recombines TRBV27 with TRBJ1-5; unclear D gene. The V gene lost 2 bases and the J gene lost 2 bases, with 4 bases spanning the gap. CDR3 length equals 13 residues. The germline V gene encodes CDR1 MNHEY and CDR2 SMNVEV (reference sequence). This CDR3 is CASSLTGNQPQHF. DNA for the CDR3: TGTGCCAGCAGTTTAACGGGCAATCAGCCCCAGCATTTT.

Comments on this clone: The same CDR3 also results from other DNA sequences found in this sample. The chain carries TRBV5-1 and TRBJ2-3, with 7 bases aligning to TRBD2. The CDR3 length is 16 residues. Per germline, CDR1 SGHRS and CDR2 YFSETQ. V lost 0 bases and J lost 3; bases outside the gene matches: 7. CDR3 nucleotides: TGCGCCAGCAGCTTGGTGGCGGGAGCGGGGACAGATACGCAGTATTTT. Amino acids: CASSLVAGAGTDTQYF.

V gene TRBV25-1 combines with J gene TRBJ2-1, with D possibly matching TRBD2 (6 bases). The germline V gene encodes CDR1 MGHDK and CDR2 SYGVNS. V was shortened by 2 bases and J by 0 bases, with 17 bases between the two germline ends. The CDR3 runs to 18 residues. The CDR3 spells CASSELGMGGASYNEQFF. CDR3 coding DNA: TGTGCCAGCAGTGAACTAGGTATGGGCGGGGCCTCCTACAATGAGCAGTTCTTC.

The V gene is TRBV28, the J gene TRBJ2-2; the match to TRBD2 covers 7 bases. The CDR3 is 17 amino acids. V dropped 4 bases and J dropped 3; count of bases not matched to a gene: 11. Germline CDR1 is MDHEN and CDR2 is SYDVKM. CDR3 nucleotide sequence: TGTGCCAGCAGTTCAAACTCCCGGACTAGAGACACCGGGGAGCTGTTTTTT. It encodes CASSSNSRTRDTGELFF.

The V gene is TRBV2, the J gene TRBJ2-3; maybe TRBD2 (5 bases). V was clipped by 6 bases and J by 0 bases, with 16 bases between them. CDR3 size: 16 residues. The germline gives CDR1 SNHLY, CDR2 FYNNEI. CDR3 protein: CASSPSRATSTDTQYF. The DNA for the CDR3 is TGTGCCAGCAGCCCCTCGCGGGCCACTAGCACAGATACGCAGTATTTT.

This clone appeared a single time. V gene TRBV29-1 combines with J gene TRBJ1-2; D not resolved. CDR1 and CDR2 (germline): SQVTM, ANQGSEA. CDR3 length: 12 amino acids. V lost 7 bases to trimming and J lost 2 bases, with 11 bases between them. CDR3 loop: CSAAQVNYGYTF. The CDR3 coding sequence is TGCAGCGCTGCCCAGGTGAACTATGGCTACACCTTC.

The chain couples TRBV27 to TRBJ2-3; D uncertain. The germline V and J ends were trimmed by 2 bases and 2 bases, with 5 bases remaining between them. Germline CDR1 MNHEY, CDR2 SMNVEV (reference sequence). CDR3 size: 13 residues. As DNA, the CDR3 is TGTGCCAGCAGTTTACTTATCACAGATACGCAGTATTTT. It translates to CASSLLITDTQYF.

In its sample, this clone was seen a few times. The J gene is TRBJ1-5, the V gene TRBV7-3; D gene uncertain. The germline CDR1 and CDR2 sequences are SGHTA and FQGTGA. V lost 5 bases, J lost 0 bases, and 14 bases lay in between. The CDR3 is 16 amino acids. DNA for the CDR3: TGTGCCAGCAGCGAGACGGCGGGATATAGCAATCAGCCCCAGCATTTT. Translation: CASSETAGYSNQPQHF.

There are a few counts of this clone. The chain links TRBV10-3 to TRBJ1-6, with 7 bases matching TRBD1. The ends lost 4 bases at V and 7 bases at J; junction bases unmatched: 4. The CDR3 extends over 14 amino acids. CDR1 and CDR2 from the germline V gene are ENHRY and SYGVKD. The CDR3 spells CAISGDRENSPLHF. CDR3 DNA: TGTGCCATCAGTGGTGACAGGGAAAATTCACCCCTCCACTTT.

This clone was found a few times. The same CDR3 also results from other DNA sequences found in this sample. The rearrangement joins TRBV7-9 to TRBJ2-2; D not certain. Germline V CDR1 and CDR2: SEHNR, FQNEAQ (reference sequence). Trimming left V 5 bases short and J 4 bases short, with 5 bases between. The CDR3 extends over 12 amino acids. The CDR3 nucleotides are TGTGCCAGCAGCCCTTTCACCGGGGAGCTGTTTTTT. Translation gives CASSPFTGELFF.

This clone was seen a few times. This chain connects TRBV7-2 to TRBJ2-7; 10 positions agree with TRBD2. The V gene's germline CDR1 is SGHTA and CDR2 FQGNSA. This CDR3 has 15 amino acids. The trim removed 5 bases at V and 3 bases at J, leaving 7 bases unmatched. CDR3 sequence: CASSEREGPFYEQYF. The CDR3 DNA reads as TGTGCCAGCAGCGAGCGGGAGGGCCCGTTCTACGAGCAGTACTTC.

The CDR3 region is CASTRGHNQPQHF. The CDR3 DNA is TGTGCCAGCACCAGGGGGCACAATCAGCCCCAGCATTTT. The chain employs TRBV6-5 and TRBJ1-5; 8 bases are a match to TRBD1. The CDR3 consists of 13 residues. Trimming at V came to 7 bases and at J to 3 bases, leaving 2 bases not matched to a gene. CDR1 and CDR2 (germline): MNHEY, SVGAGI.

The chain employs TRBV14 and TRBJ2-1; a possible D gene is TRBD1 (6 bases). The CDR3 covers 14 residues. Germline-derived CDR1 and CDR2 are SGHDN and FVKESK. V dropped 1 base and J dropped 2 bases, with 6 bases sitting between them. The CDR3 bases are TGTGCCAGCAGCCAAGGGACAGCCTACAATGAGCAGTTCTTC. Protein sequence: CASSQGTAYNEQFF.

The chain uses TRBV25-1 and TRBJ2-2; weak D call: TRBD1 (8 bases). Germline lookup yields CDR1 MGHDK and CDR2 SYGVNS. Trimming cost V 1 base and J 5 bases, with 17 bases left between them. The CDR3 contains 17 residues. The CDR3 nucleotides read TGTGCCAGCAGTGAATGGACAGGGTTGGGGGGGACCGGGGAGCTGTTTTTT. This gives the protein CASSEWTGLGGTGELFF.

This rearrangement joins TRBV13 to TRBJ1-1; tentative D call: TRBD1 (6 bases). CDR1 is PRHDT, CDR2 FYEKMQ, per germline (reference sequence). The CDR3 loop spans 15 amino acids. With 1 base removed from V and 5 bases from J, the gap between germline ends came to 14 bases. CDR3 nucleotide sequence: TGTGCCAGCAGCTTAGCGCAGGGGATAGGGACTGAAGCTTTCTTT. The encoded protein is CASSLAQGIGTEAFF.

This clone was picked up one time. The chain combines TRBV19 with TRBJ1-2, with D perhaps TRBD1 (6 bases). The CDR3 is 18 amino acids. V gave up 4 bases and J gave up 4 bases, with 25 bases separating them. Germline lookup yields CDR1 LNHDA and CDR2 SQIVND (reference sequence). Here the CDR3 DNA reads TGTGCCAGTAGTAGCACAGTGTTTCGCAGGGGCGGCGGCTATGGCTACACCTTC. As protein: CASSSTVFRRGGGYGYTF. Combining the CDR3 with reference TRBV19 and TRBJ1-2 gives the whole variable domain DGGITQSPKYLFRKEGQNVTLSCEQNLNHDAMYWYRQDPGQGLRLIYYSQIVNDFQKGDIAEGYSVSREKKESFPLTVTSAQKNPTAFYLCASSSTVFRRGGGYGYTFGSGTRLTVV.

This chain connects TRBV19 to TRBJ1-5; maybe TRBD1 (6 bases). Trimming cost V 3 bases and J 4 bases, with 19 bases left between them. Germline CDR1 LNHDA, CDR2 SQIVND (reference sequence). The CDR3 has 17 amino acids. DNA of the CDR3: TGTGCCAGTAGTATTCCCATCGGACAGCTTGGAAATCAGCCCCAGCATTTT. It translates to CASSIPIGQLGNQPQHF.

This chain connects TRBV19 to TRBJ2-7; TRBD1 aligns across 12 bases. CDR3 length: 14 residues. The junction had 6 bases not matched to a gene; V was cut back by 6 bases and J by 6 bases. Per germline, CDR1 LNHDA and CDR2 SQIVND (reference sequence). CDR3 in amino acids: CASSTGTGGVEQYF. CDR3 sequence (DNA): TGTGCCAGTAGCACCGGGACAGGGGGCGTCGAGCAGTACTTC.

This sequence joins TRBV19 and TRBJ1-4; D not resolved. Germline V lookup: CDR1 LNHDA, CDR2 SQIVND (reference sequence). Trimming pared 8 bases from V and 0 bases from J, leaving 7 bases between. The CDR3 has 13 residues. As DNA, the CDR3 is TGTGCCAGTTCCTCCTCAACTAATGAAAAACTGTTTTTT. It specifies CASSSSTNEKLFF.

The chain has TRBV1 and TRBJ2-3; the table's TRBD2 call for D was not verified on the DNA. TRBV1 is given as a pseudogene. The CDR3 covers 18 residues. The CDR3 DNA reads TGCACCAGCAGCCAAGGACTAGCGGGAGCTAGGGAAGAAGATACGCAGTATTTT. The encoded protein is CTSSQGLAGAREEDTQYF.

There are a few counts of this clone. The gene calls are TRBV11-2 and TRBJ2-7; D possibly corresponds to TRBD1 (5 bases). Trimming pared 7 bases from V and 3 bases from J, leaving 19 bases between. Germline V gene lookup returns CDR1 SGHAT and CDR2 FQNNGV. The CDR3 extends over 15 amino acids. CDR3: CASTPWRGRVYEQYF. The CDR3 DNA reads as TGTGCCAGCACCCCCTGGAGAGGCAGGGTCTACGAGCAGTACTTC.

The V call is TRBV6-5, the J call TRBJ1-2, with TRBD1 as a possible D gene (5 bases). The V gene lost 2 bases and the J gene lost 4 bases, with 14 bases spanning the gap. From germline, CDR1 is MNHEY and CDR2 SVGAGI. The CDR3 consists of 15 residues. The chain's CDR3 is CASSYGRAGRYGYTF. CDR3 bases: TGTGCCAGCAGTTACGGCAGGGCAGGACGCTATGGCTACACCTTC.

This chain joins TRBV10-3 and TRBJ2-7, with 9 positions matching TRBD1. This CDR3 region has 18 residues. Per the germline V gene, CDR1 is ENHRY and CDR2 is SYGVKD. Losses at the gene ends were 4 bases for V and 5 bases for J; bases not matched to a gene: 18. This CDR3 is CAISALPGTGTAINEQYF. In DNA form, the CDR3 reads TGTGCCATCAGTGCCCTCCCTGGGACAGGGACGGCAATCAACGAGCAGTACTTC.